The next 27 T cell receptor beta chains were all read from a single sample in a study of cytomegalovirus exposure and HLA in healthy donors. PCR involved 60 Vbeta and 13 Jbeta primers. Profiling relied on immunoSEQ multiplex PCR, and the TCRdb table lists in-frame clones only, not all of them. This sample has 90,000 to 100,000 clones, with roughly 70% found just once. What was sequenced was PBMCs. These receptors all come from a man between 45 and 60 years old in good health and CMV-seronegative.

This clone appeared once. Written as DNA, the CDR3 is TGTGCCAGCAGTGAGCTACCGGGACAGGGGGCCGGTGGCTACACCTTC. This gives the protein CASSELPGQGAGGYTF. The J gene is TRBJ1-2, the V gene TRBV6-1; 12 positions match TRBD1. This CDR3 comprises 16 residues. Germline assignment: CDR1 MNHNS and CDR2 SASEGT. V lost 3 bases, J lost 7 bases, and 9 bases stayed unmatched.

The rearrangement links TRBV11-3 to TRBJ2-3, with D maybe TRBD2 (6 bases). The CDR3 spans 13 residues. The V end lost 3 bases, the J end lost 3 bases, and 7 bases lay between the germline ends. Germline loops: CDR1 SGHNT, CDR2 YENEEA. CDR3 in amino acids: CASSLGGTDTQYF. The CDR3 DNA is TGTGCCAGCAGCTTGGGGGGTACAGATACGCAGTATTTT. Full variable domain (outside the CDR3, taken from reference TRBV11-3 and TRBJ2-3): EAGVVQSPRYKIIEKKQPVAFWCNPISGHNTLYWYLQNLGQGPELLIRYENEEAVDDSQLPKDRFSAERLKGVDSTLKIQPAELGDSAVYLCASSLGGTDTQYFGPGTRLTVL.

This chain's CDR3 is CASRGGYQPQHF. The DNA of the CDR3 is TGTGCCAGCAGGGGAGGCTATCAGCCCCAGCATTTT. The chain couples TRBV28 to TRBJ1-5; D unresolved. Germline lookup yields CDR1 MDHEN and CDR2 SYDVKM. Trimming removed 6 bases from V and 5 bases from J, with 8 bases in between. CDR3 length: 12 amino acids.

This clone has more than one count but fewer than ten. The chain joins TRBV7-9 to TRBJ1-6; D is possibly TRBD1 (5 bases). This CDR3 comprises 14 residues. The germline gives CDR1 SEHNR, CDR2 FQNEAQ (reference sequence). With 5 bases removed from V and 3 bases from J, the gap between germline ends came to 8 bases. The CDR3: CASSPQGYNSPLHF. The DNA for the CDR3 is TGTGCCAGCAGCCCTCAGGGCTATAATTCACCCCTCCACTTT. Supplemented by reference TRBV7-9 and TRBJ1-6, the full variable domain reads DTGVSQNPRHKITKRGQNVTFRCDPISEHNRLYWYRQTLGQGPEFLTYFQNEAQLEKSRLLSDRFSAERPKGSFSTLEIQRTEQGDSAMYLCASSPQGYNSPLHFGNGTRLTVT.

The CDR3 DNA sequence: TGTGCCAGCAGAGGGAGTAGCGGGAGGGCCTACAATGAGCAGTTCTTC. This sequence encodes CASRGSSGRAYNEQFF. The chain links TRBV9 to TRBJ2-1; TRBD2 matches 11 bases. After removal of 5 bases from V and 2 bases from J, the junction contained 6 bases not matched to a gene. This CDR3 spans 16 amino acids. Germline V gene data show CDR1 as SGDLS and CDR2 as YYNGEE.

This clone came up many times. This chain joins TRBV19 and TRBJ2-7, with TRBD2 identical over 14 bases. The CDR3 runs to 15 residues. The V and J ends lost 8 bases and 1 base, in that order; junction bases with no gene match: 4. Germline V gene lookup returns CDR1 LNHDA and CDR2 SQIVND (reference sequence). The CDR3 loop is CASSGTSGSSYEQYF. The CDR3 nucleotides read TGTGCCAGTTCGGGGACTAGCGGGAGTTCCTACGAGCAGTACTTC.

The V gene is TRBV5-5, the J gene TRBJ2-7; TRBD1 might be the D (5 bases). The CDR3 runs 14 residues. V was cut by 4 bases and J by 1 base, with 12 bases left in between. Germline CDR1 SGHKS, CDR2 YYEKEE (reference sequence). The CDR3 nucleotides read TGTGCCAGCAGCCGACAGTGGAATTCCTACGAGCAGTACTTC. It is translated as CASSRQWNSYEQYF.

Details on this clone: The sample has other DNA sequences that encode this CDR3 too. The rearrangement links TRBV28 to TRBJ1-2, with 8 bases identical to TRBD1. Germline lookup yields CDR1 MDHEN and CDR2 SYDVKM. This CDR3 is built from 13 residues. V shed 6 bases, J shed 4 bases, and the junction held 4 bases outside the gene matches. The chain's CDR3 is CASSTGQGYGYTF. DNA of the CDR3: TGTGCCAGCAGCACTGGACAGGGCTATGGCTACACCTTC.

The chain uses TRBV19 and TRBJ2-1; 12 nucleotides match TRBD1. The CDR3 loop spans 16 amino acids. J gave up 3 bases and V 7 bases, and 7 bases lay outside the gene matches. In germline, CDR1 is LNHDA, CDR2 SQIVND (reference sequence). The DNA for the CDR3 is TGTGCCAGTACTACCGGGACAGGGGGCATCTACAATGAGCAGTTCTTC. Translating it yields CASTTGTGGIYNEQFF.

The chain employs TRBV11-2 and TRBJ1-2, with 7 bases matching TRBD1. Unmatched junction bases numbered 13, after V lost 5 bases and J lost 7 bases. The CDR3 runs 15 residues. The germline V gene has CDR1 SGHAT and CDR2 FQNNGV. The CDR3 region is CASSPWDSLRGGYTF. CDR3 nucleotide sequence: TGTGCCAGCAGCCCCTGGGACAGTCTACGCGGTGGCTACACCTTC.

V and J are TRBV21-1 and TRBJ2-2; TRBD2 was called by the table and not checked on the DNA. TRBV21-1 is a known pseudogene. The CDR3 runs 14 residues. The DNA of the CDR3 is TGTGCTACTCGGGGGGAGAGTGGGACCGGGGAGCTGTTTTTT. Its protein product is CATRGESGTGELFF.

V usage is TRBV29-1 and J usage is TRBJ1-1; a possible D gene is TRBD1 (5 bases). This CDR3 comprises 11 residues. The V end lost 7 bases, the J end lost 4 bases, and 10 bases lay between the germline ends. The V gene's germline CDR1 is SQVTM and CDR2 ANQGSEA. The DNA of the CDR3 is TGCAGCGCTCGTCAGGGCACTGAAGCTTTCTTT. Translation: CSARQGTEAFF.

This chain uses TRBV10-1 with TRBJ2-7; 7 positions match TRBD2. The CDR3 has 13 residues. V trimming: 6 bases; J trimming: 5 bases; junction bases outside the gene matches: 7. CDR1 and CDR2 from the germline V gene are WNHNN and SYGVQD (reference sequence). The CDR3 DNA follows: TGCGCCAGCAGGGGGGGGGTTTGGAACGAGCAGTACTTC. It specifies CASRGGVWNEQYF.

The V call is TRBV6-5, the J call TRBJ1-1; a possible D gene is TRBD1 (6 bases). This CDR3 is built from 13 residues. Trimming took off 8 bases at V and 0 bases at J, with 10 bases between the two ends. Germline V gene data show CDR1 as MNHEY and CDR2 as SVGAGI. This CDR3 reads CASQDRLNTEAFF. CDR3 coding DNA: TGTGCCAGCCAGGACAGACTGAACACTGAAGCTTTCTTT.

The V and J genes are TRBV28 and TRBJ2-3, with 12 positions matching TRBD2. The CDR3 has 17 amino acids. The germline V gene has CDR1 MDHEN and CDR2 SYDVKM. V lost 4 bases to trimming and J lost 6 bases; unmatched junction nucleotides: 11. This chain's CDR3 is CASSSPRLAGDGDTQYF. As DNA, the CDR3 is TGTGCCAGCAGTTCCCCCCGACTAGCGGGGGACGGGGATACGCAGTATTTT.

This chain joins TRBV6-5 and TRBJ2-7; D may be TRBD2 (5 bases). Germline CDR1 reads MNHEY; CDR2 reads SVGAGI. V was clipped by 10 bases and J by 2 bases, with 18 bases between them. This CDR3 region has 14 residues. The CDR3, as DNA: TGTGCCACCTCTGGGAGTTCTCCACCCTACGAGCAGTACTTC. As protein: CATSGSSPPYEQYF.

The chain combines TRBV5-6 with TRBJ2-7; D uncertain. The CDR3 totals 12 residues. V shed 5 bases and J shed 7 bases, with 13 bases lying between them. Germline V CDR1 and CDR2: SGHDT, YYEEEE. Here the CDR3 reads CASSRSLLEQYF. CDR3 nucleotide sequence: TGTGCCAGCAGTCGTTCCCTCTTAGAGCAGTACTTC.

This clone was found a few times. V and J are TRBV29-1 and TRBJ2-7; 8 positions agree with TRBD1. There are 12 residues in the CDR3. Germline CDR1 reads SQVTM; CDR2 reads ANQGSEA. V shed 5 bases, J shed 2 bases, and the junction held 2 bases outside the gene matches. In DNA, the CDR3 is TGCAGCGTTTTGGACAGGGCCTACGAGCAGTACTTC. Amino acid sequence: CSVLDRAYEQYF.

This CDR3 is CASSLAAAGPYEQYF. The CDR3 nucleotides are TGTGCCAGCAGCTTGGCCGCGGCGGGGCCTTACGAGCAGTACTTC. The chain recombines TRBV5-6 with TRBJ2-7, with D possibly TRBD2 on 6 matching bases. Trimming took off 0 bases at V and 4 bases at J, with 14 bases between the two ends. The CDR3 runs to 15 residues. Germline CDR1 is SGHDT and CDR2 is YYEEEE.

The J gene is TRBJ1-1, the V gene TRBV12-2; the table's D gene call, TRBD1, was not cross checked with the DNA. TRBV12-2 is a pseudogene. This CDR3 has 14 amino acids. As DNA, the CDR3 is TGTGCAAGTCGCTTCCTGGATGGGCCCACTGAAGCTTTCTTT. This encodes CASRFLDGPTEAFF.

The chain employs TRBV19 and TRBJ1-5; D is perhaps TRBD1 (6 bases). Germline V gene lookup returns CDR1 LNHDA and CDR2 SQIVND (reference sequence). V was shortened by 6 bases and J by 3 bases, with 12 bases between the two germline ends. The CDR3 length is 14 residues. Here the CDR3 DNA reads TGTGCCAGTAGGGGGGACACAGACAATCAGCCCCAGCATTTT. Its translation: CASRGDTDNQPQHF. The entire variable domain, with the rest obtained from reference TRBV19 and TRBJ1-5, is as follows: DGGITQSPKYLFRKEGQNVTLSCEQNLNHDAMYWYRQDPGQGLRLIYYSQIVNDFQKGDIAEGYSVSREKKESFPLTVTSAQKNPTAFYLCASRGDTDNQPQHFGDGTRLSIL.

The chain joins TRBV27 to TRBJ1-1; the match to TRBD1 covers 10 bases. With V trimmed by 6 bases and J by 0 bases, 1 base remained unmatched. This CDR3 has 14 amino acids. Looked up from germline, CDR1 is MNHEY and CDR2 is SMNVEV (reference sequence). CDR3 amino acids: CASRDRGMNTEAFF. The DNA for the CDR3 is TGTGCCAGCAGGGACAGGGGGATGAACACTGAAGCTTTCTTT.

The rearrangement joins TRBV19 to TRBJ2-1, with 8 bases that match TRBD2. This CDR3 contains 16 residues. Germline assignment: CDR1 LNHDA and CDR2 SQIVND (reference sequence). With 4 bases clipped from V and 5 bases from J, the junction kept 10 bases outside the gene matches. The CDR3 DNA reads TGTGCCAGTAGTACCCTCGGGGGGGAAATGAACAATGAGCAGTTCTTC. This encodes CASSTLGGEMNNEQFF.

This sequence joins TRBV4-2 and TRBJ2-5; the D gene is possibly TRBD2 (6 bases). The germline V gene encodes CDR1 LGHNA and CDR2 YNFKEQ. This CDR3 has 16 amino acids. Trimming cost V 4 bases and J 2 bases, with 17 bases left between them. CDR3 region: CASSPFAGTVQETQYF. The CDR3 DNA sequence: TGTGCCAGCAGCCCGTTCGCCGGGACTGTACAAGAGACCCAGTACTTC.

J is TRBJ2-5 and V is TRBV15; 8 bases fit TRBD1. The germline V gene has CDR1 LNHNV and CDR2 YYDKDF (reference sequence). With 5 bases clipped from V and 1 base from J, the junction kept 6 bases outside the gene matches. The CDR3 length is 15 residues. CDR3 DNA sequence: TGTGCCACCAGCCCGCGGGACAGGTCCCAAGAGACCCAGTACTTC. It is translated as CATSPRDRSQETQYF.

The chain uses TRBV5-4 and TRBJ1-4; D not resolved. Germline V gene data show CDR1 as SGHNT and CDR2 as YYREEE (reference sequence). Between the trimmed V and J ends, which lost 4 bases and 8 bases, there was a span of 18 bases. The CDR3 sequence is 15 residues long. CDR3 in amino acids: CASSLQQGGSEKLFF. As DNA, the CDR3 is TGTGCCAGCAGCCTGCAGCAAGGAGGTAGCGAAAAACTGTTTTTT.

The rearrangement joins TRBV5-1 to TRBJ2-1, with a possible D match to TRBD1 (6 bases). Germline values: CDR1 SGHRS, CDR2 YFSETQ. CDR3 size: 16 residues. Trimming removed 1 base from V and 0 bases from J, with 11 bases in between. The CDR3 spells CASSLQGTSSYNEQFF. In DNA, the CDR3 is TGCGCCAGCAGCTTGCAGGGGACGAGCTCCTACAATGAGCAGTTCTTC.